One and the same sample provided the 19 T cell receptor beta chains below, sequenced in a study of T cell responses to AZD1222 COVID-19 vaccine. Sequenced by immunoSEQ multiplex PCR; TCRdb stores in-frame clones only, minus some. The table has some 180,000 clones, 85% to 95% seen once; the top ten hold 3.6%. The material was peripheral blood, obtained 28 days after the second dose of the MenACWY control vaccine. Every receptor here comes from an adult who received the MenACWY meningococcal vaccine as a control.

The CDR3: CASSEATGYGYGYTF. As DNA, the CDR3 is TGTGCCAGCAGTGAAGCGACAGGGTATGGCTATGGCTACACCTTC. The gene calls are TRBV2 and TRBJ1-2, with 7 bases lining up with TRBD1. V gave up 0 bases and J gave up 4 bases; unmatched junction bases: 5. The CDR3 has 15 residues. Germline V gene sequence: CDR1 SNHLY, CDR2 FYNNEI.

This clone was counted once. DNA of the CDR3: TGTGCCAGCAGCTTACTAGTGAATGAGCAGTTCTTC. This gives the protein CASSLLVNEQFF. The V call is TRBV7-9, the J call TRBJ2-1; the D is unclear. The CDR3 is 12 residues long. Germline V gene data show CDR1 as SEHNR and CDR2 as FQNEAQ (reference sequence). V lost 2 bases to trimming and J lost 7 bases, with 6 bases between them.

The genes are TRBV6-5 and TRBJ1-2, with D hard to call. The CDR3 extends over 12 amino acids. Per the germline V gene, CDR1 is MNHEY and CDR2 is SVGAGI. V lost 8 bases and J 0 bases, leaving 7 bases between the germline ends. CDR3: CASLTPNYGYTF. The CDR3 DNA reads TGTGCCAGCCTGACACCTAACTATGGCTACACCTTC.

V and J are TRBV5-4 and TRBJ1-1, with D hard to call. The CDR3 is 14 amino acids. V was cut by 2 bases and J by 6 bases, with 14 bases left in between. The germline gives CDR1 SGHNT, CDR2 YYREEE (reference sequence). The CDR3 coding sequence is TGTGCCAGCAGCTTATCATTTGGCGTCTCTGAAGCTTTCTTT. This translates into CASSLSFGVSEAFF.

This chain links TRBV7-6 with TRBJ2-6; D gene ambiguous. Germline CDR1 SGHVS, CDR2 FNYEAQ. CDR3 size: 14 residues. V was clipped by 8 bases and J by 0 bases, with 8 bases between them. The CDR3 reads CASAPASGANVLTF. CDR3 DNA: TGTGCCAGCGCCCCGGCCTCTGGGGCCAACGTCCTGACTTTC.

V gene TRBV2 combines with J gene TRBJ2-1; D remains ambiguous. V was clipped by 4 bases and J by 3 bases, with 1 base between them. CDR3 size: 11 residues. Per the germline V gene, CDR1 is SNHLY and CDR2 is FYNNEI. The chain's CDR3 is CASSGYNEQFF. The CDR3 nucleotides read TGTGCCAGCAGTGGCTACAATGAGCAGTTCTTC.

This chain connects TRBV11-2 to TRBJ1-5; D not resolved. Trimming removed 4 bases at V and 7 bases at J, with 11 bases between. The CDR3 sequence is 13 residues long. CDR1 is SGHAT and CDR2 is FQNNGV in the germline V gene. The CDR3 protein is CASSSGNGQPQHF. Here the CDR3 DNA reads TGTGCCAGCAGCTCAGGCAACGGGCAGCCCCAGCATTTT.

The genes are TRBV30 and TRBJ2-4; unclear D gene. Trimming left V 3 bases short and J 8 bases short, with 8 bases between. Germline values: CDR1 GTSNPN, CDR2 SVGIG (reference sequence). This CDR3 contains 11 residues. CDR3: CAWRAVDIQYF. CDR3 in DNA: TGTGCCTGGAGGGCAGTGGACATTCAGTACTTC.

The V and J genes are TRBV10-3 and TRBJ2-2; 13 bases are shared with TRBD2. This CDR3 comprises 19 residues. Germline V gene data show CDR1 as ENHRY and CDR2 as SYGVKD. V lost 3 bases, J lost 0 bases, and 7 bases stayed unmatched. The DNA for the CDR3 is TGTGCCATCAGTGATCAAGGACTAGCGGGAGCCCCGAACACCGGGGAGCTGTTTTTT. Amino acids: CAISDQGLAGAPNTGELFF.

The genes are TRBV10-1 and TRBJ2-7; D not resolved. CDR1 and CDR2 from the germline V gene are WNHNN and SYGVQD (reference sequence). CDR3 length equals 14 residues. Deletions cut 0 bases from V and 5 bases from J, with 11 bases between. CDR3 in DNA: TGCGCCAGCAGTGAGTCGAGAGGCCCGGACGAGCAGTACTTC. Its protein product is CASSESRGPDEQYF.

The chain combines TRBV7-3 with TRBJ2-3; TRBD2 agrees at 10 bases. CDR3 size: 17 residues. V trimming: 5 bases; J trimming: 1 base; junction bases outside the gene matches: 9. Germline CDR1 is SGHTA and CDR2 is FQGTGA. The CDR3 sequence: CASSPYSGTSGTDTQYF. DNA for the CDR3: TGTGCCAGCAGCCCTTATTCCGGGACTAGCGGCACAGATACGCAGTATTTT.

The J gene is TRBJ1-6, the V gene TRBV9; D remains ambiguous. Germline V gives CDR1 SGDLS, CDR2 YYNGEE. V was clipped by 1 base and J by 13 bases, with 15 bases between them. CDR3 size: 14 residues. The CDR3 sequence: CASSVSDGSRPLHF. CDR3 coding DNA: TGTGCCAGCAGCGTATCGGATGGATCTCGGCCCCTCCACTTT.

The chain joins TRBV19 to TRBJ2-2, with D tentatively TRBD2 (5 bases). CDR3 length: 12 amino acids. V gave up 6 bases and J gave up 6 bases, with 8 bases separating them. Germline CDR1 reads LNHDA; CDR2 reads SQIVND (reference sequence). The chain's CDR3 is CASRDWPGELFF. As DNA, the CDR3 is TGTGCCAGTAGGGACTGGCCCGGGGAGCTGTTTTTT.

This clone was seen a single time. The CDR3 spells CASSLNLRGLETQYF. In DNA, the CDR3 is TGTGCCAGCAGCTTAAATTTGCGGGGGCTGGAGACCCAGTACTTC. The chain uses TRBV7-2 and TRBJ2-5; D is perhaps TRBD2 (7 bases). V gave up 2 bases and J gave up 5 bases, with 15 bases separating them. In germline, CDR1 is SGHTA, CDR2 FQGNSA. The CDR3 is made up of 15 amino acids.

The chain joins TRBV27 to TRBJ1-2, with D maybe TRBD1 (6 bases). There are 12 residues in the CDR3. Germline-derived CDR1 and CDR2 are MNHEY and SMNVEV (reference sequence). V was cut by 4 bases and J by 10 bases, with 13 bases left in between. In DNA, the CDR3 is TGTGCCAGCAGTTCAGGGGTAAAGGACTACACCTTC. Its protein product is CASSSGVKDYTF.

V usage is TRBV5-6 and J usage is TRBJ1-5, with D perhaps matching TRBD1 (6 bases). V was shortened by 1 base and J by 4 bases, with 15 bases between the two germline ends. CDR1 is SGHDT and CDR2 is YYEEEE in the germline V gene. The CDR3 totals 16 residues. The CDR3 DNA follows: TGTGCCAGCAGCTTGCGGGCGGGTACAGGGAATCAGCCCCAGCATTTT. This sequence encodes CASSLRAGTGNQPQHF.

This chain uses TRBV5-1 with TRBJ1-4; TRBD1 aligns across 7 bases. CDR3 length: 15 amino acids. J lost 3 bases, V lost 0 bases, and 2 bases had no gene match. The V gene's germline CDR1 is SGHRS and CDR2 YFSETQ. CDR3 nucleotides: TGCGCCAGCAGCTTGGAGGGACAGTCTAATGAAAAACTGTTTTTT. Protein: CASSLEGQSNEKLFF.

This chain uses TRBV11-2 with TRBJ1-2; D gene ambiguous. The germline gives CDR1 SGHAT, CDR2 FQNNGV. The CDR3 is made up of 12 amino acids. Trimming shortened V by 3 bases and J by 0 bases, and 2 bases separated the two germline ends. DNA of the CDR3: TGTGCCAGCAGCTTTACTAACTATGGCTACACCTTC. Protein: CASSFTNYGYTF.

The chain combines TRBV7-9 with TRBJ2-5, with no clear D. The CDR3 covers 14 residues. Germline lookup yields CDR1 SEHNR and CDR2 FQNEAQ (reference sequence). Trimming took 1 base from V and 0 from J, leaving 6 bases between them. The CDR3 sequence is CASSLDNYQETQYF. The CDR3, as DNA: TGTGCCAGCAGCTTAGACAACTACCAAGAGACCCAGTACTTC.